The entry below gives a single T cell receptor beta chain sequence along with its context. This sample stems from a study of monozygotic twins with inflammatory bowel disease. The germline V gene encodes CDR1 ENHRY and CDR2 SYGVKD. The CDR3 has 14 residues. Following a re-call of the 5' RACE reads, TCRdb has one entry per CDR3 protein and lacks DNA. This sample's clone table lists a few hundred thousand distinct CDR3 sequences. Staff drew an approximately 2.6 ml blood sample from each donor. The V gene is TRBV10-3, the J gene TRBJ1-4; there is no DNA to check the TCRdb D call of TRBD1. Sequenced sample: blood. The TCR comes from a human donor with ulcerative colitis or Crohn's disease, or a healthy co-twin of an affected twin (not recorded which). CDR3 sequence reads: CAIRGTGTGQKLFF.